This entry features one TCR beta chain sequence. Reverse transcription of roughly 0.45 to 1 ug RNA used random hexamers. TCRdb redid the calling of the immunoSEQ multiplex PCR reads with MiXCR, one entry per CDR3 protein. The profile covers 240,000 or so distinct CDR3 sequences, with approximately 95% appearing a single time and around 0.093% taken by the ten largest. These data are taken from a study of CD8 T cells in Susac syndrome. In the study overall: Each patient with Susac syndrome, at the time of blood draw, was therapy-naive, on corticosteroids, or on intravenous immunoglobulin alone.

This CDR3 region has 13 residues. The V gene's germline CDR1 is SQVTM and CDR2 ANQGSEA. V was shortened by 3 bases and J by 16 bases, with 21 bases between the two germline ends. The TCR originated in a human donor with Susac syndrome. The chain recombines TRBV29-1 with TRBJ1-4, with D hard to call. The sample comprised CD4+ T cells from PBMCs. CDR3 DNA: TGCAGCGTTGACTTAACGGGAACCGGCCAACAGTTTTTT. Its protein is CSVDLTGTGQQFF.